The 12 T cell receptor beta chains below come from one sample, sequenced in a study of T cells in Graves' hyperthyroidism and ophthalmopathy. TCR beta CDR3 regions were amplified from RNA transcripts. TCR CDR3 underwent first-round RT-PCR with the HTBI primer set. In TCRdb, the multiplex PCR reads were re-called with MiXCR into one record per CDR3 protein. The repertoire holds about 610,000 distinct CDR3 sequences, with over 12% as singletons. The sequencing sample was made of blood. These receptors were obtained from a woman in her 40s with Graves' ophthalmopathy.

This clonotype has ten or more counts. The rearrangement links TRBV15 to TRBJ1-5, with no clear D. There are 15 residues in the CDR3. The V gene's germline CDR1 is LNHNV and CDR2 YYDKDF (reference sequence). V lost 2 bases and J 3 bases, leaving 11 bases between the germline ends. Written as DNA, the CDR3 is TGTGCCACCAGCAGAACGGGGTTTAACAATCAGCCCCAGCATTTT. This gives the protein CATSRTGFNNQPQHF.

CDR3 DNA: TGTGCCAGCTCACCCGTACCACCGGGACTAGCGTTCAGCTCCTACGAGCAGTACTTC. Translated: CASSPVPPGLAFSSYEQYF. The V gene is TRBV28, the J gene TRBJ2-7; TRBD2 matches at 10 bases. With 8 bases clipped from V and 0 bases from J, the junction kept 19 bases outside the gene matches. The CDR3 runs 19 residues. Germline values: CDR1 MDHEN, CDR2 SYDVKM.

The CDR3 coding sequence is TGTGCCAGCAGTCCCCCAGGAAACTCTGGAAACACCATATATTTT. Its protein is CASSPPGNSGNTIYF. The J gene is TRBJ1-3, the V gene TRBV28; D remains ambiguous. V was cut by 5 bases and J by 0 bases, with 11 bases left in between. This CDR3 comprises 15 residues. Germline assignment: CDR1 MDHEN and CDR2 SYDVKM.

This clonotype occurred many times. The J gene is TRBJ2-7, the V gene TRBV12-3 or TRBV12-4; weak D call: TRBD2 (5 bases). Trimming took 5 bases from V and 6 from J, leaving 8 bases between them. The CDR3 is 11 residues long. The CDR3 sequence is CASSRDSEQYF. The CDR3 DNA follows: TGTGCCAGCAGTCGGGATTCCGAGCAGTACTTC.

Remarks on this clonotype: A much larger clone is a single base away; this may be a read error. The chain recombines TRBV28 with TRBJ2-7; D is uncertain. The germline CDR1 and CDR2 sequences are MDHEN and SYDVKM. The CDR3 runs 13 residues. The V gene lost 6 bases and the J gene lost 2 bases, with 11 bases spanning the gap. The CDR3 is CASSSGAPYEQYF. The CDR3 region has the DNA TGTGCCAGCAGCTCAGGTGCCCCCTACGAGCAGTACTTC. The variable domain in full, with the rest retrieved from reference TRBV28 and TRBJ2-7, is DVKVTQSSRYLVKRTGEKVFLECVQDMDHENMFWYRQDPGLGLRLIYFSYDVKMKEKGDIPEGYSVSREKKERFSLILESASTNQTSMYLCASSSGAPYEQYFGPGTRLTVT.

This clonotype was observed at least ten times. This chain joins TRBV7-2 and TRBJ2-7; the D is unclear. Trimming cost V 2 bases and J 3 bases, with 8 bases left between them. Germline CDR1 is SGHTA and CDR2 is FQGNSA. The CDR3 has 13 residues. CDR3 DNA sequence: TGTGCCAGCAGCTTATTTACAGTCTACGAGCAGTACTTC. Amino acid sequence: CASSLFTVYEQYF.

This clonotype was picked up many times. The chain uses TRBV28 and TRBJ2-7, with TRBD2 identical over 10 bases. V lost 4 bases, J lost 2 bases, and 11 bases stayed unmatched. Germline CDR1 reads MDHEN; CDR2 reads SYDVKM. There are 17 residues in the CDR3. The DNA for the CDR3 is TGTGCCAGCAGTTCCTCTCCGGGACTAGCGTCGGCCTACGAGCAGTACTTC. This translates into CASSSSPGLASAYEQYF.

The chain recombines TRBV7-9 with TRBJ2-5; 8 bases agree with TRBD2. The CDR3 spans 15 residues. In germline, CDR1 is SEHNR, CDR2 FQNEAQ (reference sequence). After removal of 4 bases from V and 1 base from J, the junction contained 5 bases not matched to a gene. The CDR3 DNA follows: TGTGCCAGCAGCTCCCGAGGGACTAGCCAAGAGACCCAGTACTTC. Its translation is CASSSRGTSQETQYF.

This clonotype was recorded a few times. A read error may account for a junction end that differs from germline. The V gene is TRBV27, the J gene TRBJ2-7; possible D gene TRBD1, 7 bases. Germline CDR1 MNHEY, CDR2 SMNVEV (reference sequence). This CDR3 contains 15 residues. CDR3 in amino acids: CASSRRRRGHYEQSF. Here the CDR3 DNA reads TGTGCCAGCAGTCGGCGGCGGAGGGGGCACTACGAGCAGTCCTTC.

This clonotype appeared a single time. The chain combines TRBV12-3 or TRBV12-4 with TRBJ1-6; no clear D. V was shortened by 5 bases and J by 0 bases, with 11 bases between the two germline ends. The CDR3 runs to 16 residues. The CDR3 nucleotides read TGTGCCAGCAGTGACGAGCGAGGCTCCTATAATTCACCCCTCCACTTT. It is translated as CASSDERGSYNSPLHF.

In this sample, this clonotype turned up many times. The rearrangement joins TRBV5-1 to TRBJ1-1; a weak D match, TRBD1 (5 bases). The V gene lost 9 bases and the J gene lost 3 bases, with 18 bases spanning the gap. CDR1 is SGHRS, CDR2 YFSETQ, per germline. The CDR3 consists of 14 residues. CDR3 amino acids: CATSSGIGDTEAFF. CDR3 bases: TGCGCCACTAGCAGCGGTATAGGGGACACTGAAGCTTTCTTT.

This clonotype was detected ten times or more. The chain links TRBV27 to TRBJ2-5; tentative D call: TRBD2 (6 bases). The CDR3 has 16 residues. Germline V lookup: CDR1 MNHEY, CDR2 SMNVEV (reference sequence). Deletions cut 5 bases from V and 1 base from J, with 17 bases between. CDR3 in DNA: TGTGCCAGCAGTGTACGGCGGGGCGGTTTCCAAGAGACCCAGTACTTC. It is translated as CASSVRRGGFQETQYF.